This T cell receptor beta chain was obtained from a study of Graves' ophthalmopathy and Graves' hyperthyroidism (dated by TCRdb to between 2017 and 2018). About the investigation overall: Peripheral blood was collected at initial diagnosis, before any treatment. In total, 135 blood samples were TCR-sequenced: around 42 ophthalmopathy, some 80 hyperthyroidism and some 17 hyperthyroidism-to-ophthalmopathy patients. TCR beta repertoire signatures were used to distinguish Graves' ophthalmopathy from Graves' hyperthyroidism and to predict progression to ophthalmopathy. An independent validation cohort comprised 18 hyperthyroidism patients and around 16 patients who later progressed from hyperthyroidism to ophthalmopathy. In roughly six hyperthyroidism patients, the T-cell repertoires found in thyroid tissue were compared with those found in blood. A discovery set of about 99 patients (about 45 ophthalmopathy, some 58 stable hyperthyroidism) was enrolled to explore V-J signatures distinguishing ophthalmopathy from hyperthyroidism. After sampling, hyperthyroidism patients received methimazole starting at 30 mg daily, and ophthalmopathy patients received high-dose intravenous methylprednisolone. General study outcomes and caveats: No statistical method was used to set the sample size in advance, and the investigators knew which group each participant was assigned to. In cross-validation, the 13-signature model distinguished ophthalmopathy from stable hyperthyroidism with more than 85% sensitivity and roughly 84% specificity, while in the test set the corresponding values were 80% and 75%. Among expanded thyroid clonotypes with frequency above 0.001, most also showed up in blood, which suggests that blood repertoires may reflect the thyroid immune response. In validation, the model predicted ophthalmopathy progression with more than 55% sensitivity and around 72% specificity; more than ten predicted patients were CT-confirmed with GO in a median of approximately 6.5 months.

Patients with ophthalmopathy had moderately to severely active disease, with a Clinical Activity Score of 3 or more, a NOSPECS grade of 4 or more, and a disease duration of less than 3 months. Patients with other autoimmune diseases, uncontrolled infections, pregnancy or lactation were excluded. Clinical symptoms, serum thyroxine, TRAb, thyroid ultrasound and orbital computed tomography were used for diagnosis. Using Ficoll-Paque density gradient centrifugation, PBMCs were isolated from approximately 11 ml of fresh peripheral blood. Total RNA was extracted using Trizol reagent, and RNA quality was checked on an Agilent 2100 Bioanalyzer. Worth noting for this clonotype: No cognate antigen has been identified for it. No qualities accompany the bases; no much larger clone lies one base away.

According to the germline V gene (reference sequence), CDR1 reads SGHKS and CDR2 reads YYEKEE. At the junction V is shortened by 0 bases and J by 0 bases, with 12 bases in between. Taken from cysteine to phenylalanine, the CDR3 has 16 residues. The DNA shown is the 48-base CDR3, in frame from base 1. For repertoire sequencing, TCR beta CDR3 regions were amplified from RNA transcripts. The first round was an RT-PCR using HTBI primers with the Qiagen OneStep RT-PCR kit, and this first round was followed by a second-round multiplex PCR, then size selection and purification. Sequencing of the libraries was carried out on an Illumina HiSeq2000 in paired-end mode with 100 bp reads. The authors' analysis ran thus. SOAPnuke was used for read processing, and reads with adapters, uncalled bases, a mean Phred below 15, or no exact constant-primer or identifier match were discarded. High-quality paired reads were merged with COPE v1.2.5. Clonotypes were defined as unique nucleotide sequences and were aligned to IMGT TRB V, D and J references using MiTCR v1.1. Analysis was restricted to V-J combinations with a frequency above 0.0001, which covered over 98% of repertoires. For each V-J combination, a TCR clonal expansion and chaos score was defined as the ratio of F50 clonal expansion to chaos observed in the TCRdist matrix. Welch's t-statistics and random forest were used to reduce features to about a dozen V-J combinations, which were fed into a naive Bayes classifier. The Morisita-Horn index was used to measure how similar the thyroid and blood repertoires were. TCRdb took the public reads, trimmed them with fastp at Q25, ran MiXCR for clone calling and kept in-frame beta chains. Entries that share a CDR3 protein sequence are merged under the most common genes and DNA. TCRdb assigned the V and J calls; the authors' analysis was not used. This sample lists approximately 700,000 distinct CDR3 sequences; 35% to 50% were detected once. The ten top clones hold 44% of the sample.

Here the chain combines TRBV5-5 and TRBJ1-2, and perhaps TRBD1 as D gene, on 5 matching bases. The clonotype originates from an adult man with Graves' ophthalmopathy. The specimen sequenced was peripheral blood. CDR3 reads: CASSLGQDTPNYGYTF. In nucleotides, the sequence is TGTGCCAGCAGCTTGGGGCAGGACACCCCTAACTATGGCTACACCTTC. Reference TRBV5-5 and TRBJ1-2 proteins supply the regions before and after the CDR3; the full variable domain is: DAGVTQSPTHLIKTRGQQVTLRCSPISGHKSVSWYQQVLGQGPQFIFQYYEKEERGRGNFPDRFSARQFPNYSSELNVNALLLGDSALYLCASSLGQDTPNYGYTFGSGTRLTVV.